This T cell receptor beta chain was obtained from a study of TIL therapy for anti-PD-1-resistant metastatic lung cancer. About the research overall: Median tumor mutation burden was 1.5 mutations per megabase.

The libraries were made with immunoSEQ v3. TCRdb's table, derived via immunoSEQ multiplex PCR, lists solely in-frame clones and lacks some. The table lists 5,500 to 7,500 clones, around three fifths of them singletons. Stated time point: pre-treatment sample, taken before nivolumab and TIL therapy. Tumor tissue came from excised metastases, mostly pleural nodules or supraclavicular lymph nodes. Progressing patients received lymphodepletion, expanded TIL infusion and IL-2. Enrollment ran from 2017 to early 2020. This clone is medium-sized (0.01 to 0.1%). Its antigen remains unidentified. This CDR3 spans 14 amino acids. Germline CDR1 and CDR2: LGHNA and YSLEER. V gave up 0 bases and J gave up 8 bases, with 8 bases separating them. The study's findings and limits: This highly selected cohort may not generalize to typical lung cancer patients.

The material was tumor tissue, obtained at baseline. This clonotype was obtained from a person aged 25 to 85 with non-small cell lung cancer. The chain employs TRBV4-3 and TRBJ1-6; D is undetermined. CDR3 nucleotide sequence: TGCGCCAGCAGCCAAGATTCAAGTCATTCACCCCTCCACTTT. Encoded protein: CASSQDSSHSPLHF.